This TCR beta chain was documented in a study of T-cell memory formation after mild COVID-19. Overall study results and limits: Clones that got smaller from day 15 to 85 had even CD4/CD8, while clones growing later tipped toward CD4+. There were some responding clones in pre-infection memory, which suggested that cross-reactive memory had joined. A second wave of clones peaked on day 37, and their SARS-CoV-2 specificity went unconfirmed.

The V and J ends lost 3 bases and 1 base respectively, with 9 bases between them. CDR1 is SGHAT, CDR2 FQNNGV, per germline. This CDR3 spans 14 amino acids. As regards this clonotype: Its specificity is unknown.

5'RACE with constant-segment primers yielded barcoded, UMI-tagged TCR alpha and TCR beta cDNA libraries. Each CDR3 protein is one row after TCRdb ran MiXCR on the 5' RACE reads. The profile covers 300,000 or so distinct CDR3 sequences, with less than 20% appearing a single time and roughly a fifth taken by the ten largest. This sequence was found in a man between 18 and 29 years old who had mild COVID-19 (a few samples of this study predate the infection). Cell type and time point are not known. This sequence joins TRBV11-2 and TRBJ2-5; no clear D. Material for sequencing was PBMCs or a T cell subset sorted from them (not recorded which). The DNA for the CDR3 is TGTGCCAGCAGCTTGATGTACGGCCAAGAGACCCAGTACTTC. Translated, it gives CASSLMYGQETQYF.